The present T cell receptor (beta chain) was sequenced within a study of immune cell composition in non-small cell lung cancer. Study as a whole: Tumours were mainly lung adenocarcinoma or squamous cell carcinoma. Study conclusions and caveats: Clones >0.5% enriched in tumour were rarer in adenocarcinoma (about 35%) than squamous (roughly 75%). In adenocarcinoma, maximal tumour-associated clone frequency tracked TIL tumour reactivity. Dominant in vivo tumour-associated clones were not shown to share tumour-reactive sequences.

The CDR3 extends over 16 amino acids. Germline CDR1 KGHSH, CDR2 LQKENI. Deletions cut 2 bases from V and 0 bases from J, with 13 bases between. Libraries were prepared by immunoSEQ multiplex PCR; TCRdb keeps only in-frame clonotypes and omits some of them. The repertoire has about 3,400 clones, nearly 70% of them found once; the top ten carry 15% to 25%. Normal lung sampling was at least 3 cm from the tumour, as distant as possible. This clone appeared once. Its antigen remains unknown. Sequencing used non-adjacent lung tissue. The TCR originated in a human donor with non-small cell lung cancer. The chain recombines TRBV18 with TRBJ1-2; D perhaps matches TRBD1 (5 bases). Written as DNA, the CDR3 is TGTGCCAGCTCACCAAAACAGGTTCTTCCTAACTATGGCTACACCTTC. The encoded protein is CASSPKQVLPNYGYTF.